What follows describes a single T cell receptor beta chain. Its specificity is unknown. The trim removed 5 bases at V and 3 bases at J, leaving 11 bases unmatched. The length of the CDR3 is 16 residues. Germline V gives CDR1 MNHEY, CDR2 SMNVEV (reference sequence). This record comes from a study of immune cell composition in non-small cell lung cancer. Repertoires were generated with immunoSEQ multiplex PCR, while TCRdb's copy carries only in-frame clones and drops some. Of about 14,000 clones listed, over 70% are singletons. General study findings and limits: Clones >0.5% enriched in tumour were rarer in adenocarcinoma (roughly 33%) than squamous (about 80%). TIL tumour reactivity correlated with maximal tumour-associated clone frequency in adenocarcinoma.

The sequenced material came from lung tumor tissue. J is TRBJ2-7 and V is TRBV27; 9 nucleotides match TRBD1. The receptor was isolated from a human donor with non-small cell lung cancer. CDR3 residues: CASSLTGGPHFYEQYF. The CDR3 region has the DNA TGTGCCAGCAGTCTTACAGGGGGCCCTCATTTCTACGAGCAGTACTTC.